A single sample is the source of the 5 T cell receptor beta chains below, sequenced in a study of cytomegalovirus exposure and HLA in healthy donors. The study ran its PCR with 60 Vbeta and 13 Jbeta primers. This table comes from immunoSEQ multiplex PCR, and its TCRdb copy is limited to in-frame clones, with some not included. The table records some 140,000 clones, 80% to 85% of them present only once. Material for sequencing was PBMCs. The receptors were sampled from a male donor in good health and CMV-seropositive.

The chain carries TRBV4-1 and TRBJ1-2; no clear D gene. V was shortened by 1 base and J by 2 bases, with 17 bases between the two germline ends. The CDR3 has 17 residues. The germline gives CDR1 MGHRA, CDR2 YSYEKL. The CDR3 sequence is CASSQAPLRSANYGYTF. The CDR3 DNA follows: TGCGCCAGCAGCCAAGCCCCGTTAAGGAGTGCAAACTATGGCTACACCTTC.

Worth noting for this clone: A junction end diverges from the germline sequence, so it may reflect a read error. This sequence joins TRBV7-7 and TRBJ2-2; unclear D gene. The CDR3 is made up of 14 amino acids. Germline CDR1 and CDR2: SSHAT and FNYEAQ (reference sequence). The CDR3, as DNA: TGTGCTAGCAGCTTAGGCGGTCCTGCCGGGGAGCTGTTTTTT. Its protein product is CASSLGGPAGELFF.

CDR3 amino acids: CASSVEPTTGGGETQYF. The CDR3 DNA sequence: TGTGCCAGCAGCGTAGAGCCTACAACAGGGGGAGGAGAGACCCAGTACTTC. The gene calls are TRBV9 and TRBJ2-5; TRBD1 agrees at 8 bases. This CDR3 has 17 amino acids. In germline, CDR1 is SGDLS, CDR2 YYNGEE. The junction had 11 bases not matched to a gene; V was cut back by 0 bases and J by 4 bases.

This clone came up a few times. Here the CDR3 DNA reads TGTGCCAGCAGCTTGGCGACAGGGGCCTTCACTGAAGCTTTCTTT. It is translated as CASSLATGAFTEAFF. The chain is built from TRBV5-5 and TRBJ1-1, with 8 bases identical to TRBD1. V was pared by 0 bases and J by 4 bases, with 5 bases of the junction left unmatched. CDR1 is SGHKS, CDR2 YYEKEE, per germline (reference sequence). The CDR3 consists of 15 residues.

This clone showed up just once. The chain carries TRBV19 and TRBJ2-1; 11 nucleotides align to TRBD2. Trimming took 5 bases from V and 6 from J; bases not matched to a gene: 9. Germline V lookup: CDR1 LNHDA, CDR2 SQIVND (reference sequence). The CDR3 has 16 amino acids. CDR3: CASSAVAGGVSNEQFF. The CDR3 nucleotides are TGTGCCAGTAGTGCCGTAGCGGGAGGGGTCAGCAATGAGCAGTTCTTC.